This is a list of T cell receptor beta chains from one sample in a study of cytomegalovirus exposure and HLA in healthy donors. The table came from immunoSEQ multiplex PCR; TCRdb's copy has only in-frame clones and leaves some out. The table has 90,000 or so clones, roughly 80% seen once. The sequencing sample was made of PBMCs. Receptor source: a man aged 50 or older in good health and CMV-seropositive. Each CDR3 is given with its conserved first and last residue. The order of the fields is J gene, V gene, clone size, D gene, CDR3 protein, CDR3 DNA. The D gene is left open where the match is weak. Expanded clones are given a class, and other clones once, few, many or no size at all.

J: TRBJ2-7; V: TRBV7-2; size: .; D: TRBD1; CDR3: CASSSGTGLNEQYF; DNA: TGTGCCAGCAGCTCCGGGACAGGGCTCAACGAGCAGTACTTC
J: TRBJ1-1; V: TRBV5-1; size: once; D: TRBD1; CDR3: CASSLGTGNTEAFF; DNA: TGCGCCAGCAGCCTTGGGACAGGCAACACTGAAGCTTTCTTT
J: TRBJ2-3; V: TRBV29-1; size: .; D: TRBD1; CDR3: CSAGDRGRADTQYF; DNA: TGCAGCGCAGGGGACAGGGGGCGAGCAGATACGCAGTATTTT
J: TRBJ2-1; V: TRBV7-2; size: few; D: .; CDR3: CASSLLDSEFF; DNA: TGTGCCAGCAGCTTACTGGACTCGGAGTTCTTC
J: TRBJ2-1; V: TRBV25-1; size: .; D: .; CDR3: CASSESGSGFYNEQFF; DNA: TGTGCCAGCAGTGAATCTGGGAGCGGTTTCTACAATGAGCAGTTCTTC
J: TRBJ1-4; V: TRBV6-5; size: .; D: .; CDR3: CASSYSGVPAEKLFF; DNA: TGTGCCAGCAGTTACTCGGGCGTCCCAGCCGAAAAACTGTTTTTT
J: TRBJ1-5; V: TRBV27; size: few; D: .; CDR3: CASSLSADYSNQPQHF; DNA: TGTGCCAGCAGTTTATCGGCGGACTATAGCAATCAGCCCCAGCATTTT
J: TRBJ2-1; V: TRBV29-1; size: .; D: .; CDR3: CSVERQGKDEQFF; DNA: TGCAGCGTTGAAAGGCAGGGGAAGGATGAGCAGTTCTTC
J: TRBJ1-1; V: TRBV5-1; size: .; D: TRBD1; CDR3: CASSHVGPRRQGDTEAFF; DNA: TGCGCCAGCAGCCACGTGGGTCCTAGACGACAGGGGGACACTGAAGCTTTCTTT
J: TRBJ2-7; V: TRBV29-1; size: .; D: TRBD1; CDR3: CSVPGTGTGGYEQYF; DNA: TGCAGCGTTCCAGGGACAGGGACTGGAGGTTACGAGCAGTACTTC
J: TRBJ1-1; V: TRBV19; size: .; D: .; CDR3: CASSIGGGRHTEAFF; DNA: TGTGCCAGTAGTATAGGGGGGGGACGGCACACTGAAGCTTTCTTT
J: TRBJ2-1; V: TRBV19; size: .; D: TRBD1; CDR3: CASSIYRDSHNEQFF; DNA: TGTGCCAGTAGTATATACCGGGACAGTCACAATGAGCAGTTCTTC
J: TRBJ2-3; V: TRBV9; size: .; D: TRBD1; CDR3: CASSVVSTRGDTQYF; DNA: TGTGCCAGCAGCGTAGTCTCAACCAGGGGGGATACGCAGTATTTT
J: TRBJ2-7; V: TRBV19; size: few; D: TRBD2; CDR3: CASSRGVAGNEQYF; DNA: TGTGCCAGTAGTAGGGGAGTAGCGGGAAACGAGCAGTACTTC
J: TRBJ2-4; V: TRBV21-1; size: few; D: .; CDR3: CASSRTADRIAKNIQYF; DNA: TGTGCCAGCAGCAGGACTGCAGACCGAATAGCCAAAAACATTCAGTACTTC
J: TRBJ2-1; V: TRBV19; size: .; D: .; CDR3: CASSMGGHEQFF; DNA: TGTGCCAGTAGTATGGGAGGACATGAGCAGTTCTTC
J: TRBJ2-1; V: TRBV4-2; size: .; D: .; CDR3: CAGSQVSGSSYNEQFF; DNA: TGTGCCGGCAGCCAAGTTAGCGGAAGCTCCTACAATGAGCAGTTCTTC
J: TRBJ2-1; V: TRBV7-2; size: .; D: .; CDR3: CASSLAAAPNEQFF; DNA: TGTGCCAGCAGCTTAGCGGCCGCCCCCAATGAGCAGTTCTTC
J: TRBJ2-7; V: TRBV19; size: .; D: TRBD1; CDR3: CASSSGQGVSYEQYF; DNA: TGTGCCAGTAGTTCGGGACAGGGGGTTTCCTACGAGCAGTACTTC
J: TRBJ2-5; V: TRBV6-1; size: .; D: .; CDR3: CASSLGSRVETQYF; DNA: TGTGCCAGCAGCCTTGGTTCCAGGGTCGAGACCCAGTACTTC
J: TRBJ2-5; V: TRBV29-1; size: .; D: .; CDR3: CSADSTQETQYF; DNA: TGCAGCGCGGACAGCACCCAAGAGACCCAGTACTTC